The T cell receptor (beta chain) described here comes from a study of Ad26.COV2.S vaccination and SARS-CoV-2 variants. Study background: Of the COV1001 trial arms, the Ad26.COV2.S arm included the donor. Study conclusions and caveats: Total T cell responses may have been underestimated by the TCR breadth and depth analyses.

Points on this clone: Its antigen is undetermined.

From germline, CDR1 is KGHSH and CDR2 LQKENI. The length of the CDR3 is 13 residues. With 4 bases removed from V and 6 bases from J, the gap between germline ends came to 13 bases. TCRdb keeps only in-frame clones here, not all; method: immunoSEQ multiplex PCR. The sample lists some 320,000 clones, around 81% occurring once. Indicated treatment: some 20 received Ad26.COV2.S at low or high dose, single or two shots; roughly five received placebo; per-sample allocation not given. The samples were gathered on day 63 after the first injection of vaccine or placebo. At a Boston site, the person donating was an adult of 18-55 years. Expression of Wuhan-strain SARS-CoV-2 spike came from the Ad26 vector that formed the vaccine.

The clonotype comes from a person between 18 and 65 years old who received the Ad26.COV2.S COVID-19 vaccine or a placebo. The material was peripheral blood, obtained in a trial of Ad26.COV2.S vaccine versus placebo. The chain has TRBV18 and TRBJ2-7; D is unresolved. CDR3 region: CASSHASLSEQYF. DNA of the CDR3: TGTGCCAGCTCACACGCGAGCCTCTCCGAGCAGTACTTC.